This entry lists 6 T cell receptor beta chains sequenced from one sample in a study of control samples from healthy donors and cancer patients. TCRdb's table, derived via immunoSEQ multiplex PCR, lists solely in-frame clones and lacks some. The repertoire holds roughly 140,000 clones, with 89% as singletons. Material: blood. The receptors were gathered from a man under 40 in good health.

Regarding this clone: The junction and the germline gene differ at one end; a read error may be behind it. CDR3 amino acids: CASSFDRVSFDF. CDR3 in DNA: TGTGCCAGCAGCTTTGACCGGGTCAGTTTCGACTTC. The V call is TRBV11-2, the J call TRBJ2-5; D ambiguous. CDR3 length equals 12 residues. Per germline, CDR1 SGHAT and CDR2 FQNNGV.

The CDR3 DNA reads TGTGCCACCAGCAACTTGCCGGTGGGACAGGAGGCCGAGCAGTACTTC. It encodes CATSNLPVGQEAEQYF. The chain is built from TRBV15 and TRBJ2-7, with 8 bases identical to TRBD1. CDR1 LNHNV and CDR2 YYDKDF come from the germline V gene (reference sequence). The CDR3 consists of 16 residues. V gave up 4 bases and J gave up 6 bases; unmatched junction bases: 14.

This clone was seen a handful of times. The DNA of the CDR3 is TGTGCCAGCAGCCGGGGACGGGCGAACACTGAAGCTTTCTTT. It specifies CASSRGRANTEAFF. This chain uses TRBV5-6 with TRBJ1-1; the D gene is possibly TRBD1 (5 bases). Germline values: CDR1 SGHDT, CDR2 YYEEEE. CDR3 size: 14 residues. Trimming removed 4 bases from V and 1 base from J, with 11 bases in between.

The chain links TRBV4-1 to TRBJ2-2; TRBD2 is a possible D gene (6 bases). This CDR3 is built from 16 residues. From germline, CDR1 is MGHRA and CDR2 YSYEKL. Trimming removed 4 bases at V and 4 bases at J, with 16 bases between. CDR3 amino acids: CASSLSGSPGTGELFF. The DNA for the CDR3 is TGCGCCAGCAGCCTATCCGGGAGTCCAGGCACCGGGGAGCTGTTTTTT.

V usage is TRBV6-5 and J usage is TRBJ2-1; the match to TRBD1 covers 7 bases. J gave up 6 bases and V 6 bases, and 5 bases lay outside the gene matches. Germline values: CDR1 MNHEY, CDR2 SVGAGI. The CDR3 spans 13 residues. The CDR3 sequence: CASSRDSRNEQFF. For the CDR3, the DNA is TGTGCCAGCAGCCGGGACAGTCGCAATGAGCAGTTCTTC.

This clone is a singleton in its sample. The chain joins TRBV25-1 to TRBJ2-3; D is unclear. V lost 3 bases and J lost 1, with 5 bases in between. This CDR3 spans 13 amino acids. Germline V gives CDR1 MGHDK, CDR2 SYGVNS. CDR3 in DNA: TGTGCCAGCAGTGAGGCCGGCACAGATACGCAGTATTTT. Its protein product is CASSEAGTDTQYF.